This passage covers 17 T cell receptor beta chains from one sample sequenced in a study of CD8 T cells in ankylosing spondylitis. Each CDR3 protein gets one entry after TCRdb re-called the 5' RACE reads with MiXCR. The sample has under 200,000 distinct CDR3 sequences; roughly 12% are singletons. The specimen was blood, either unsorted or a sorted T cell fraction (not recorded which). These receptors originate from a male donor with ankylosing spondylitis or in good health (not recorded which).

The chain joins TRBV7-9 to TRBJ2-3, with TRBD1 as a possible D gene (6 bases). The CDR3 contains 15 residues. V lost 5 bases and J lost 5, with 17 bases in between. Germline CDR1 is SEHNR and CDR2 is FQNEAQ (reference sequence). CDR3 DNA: TGTGCCAGCAGCGGACTGCTGGGGGCAGGAGATACGCAGTATTTT. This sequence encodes CASSGLLGAGDTQYF. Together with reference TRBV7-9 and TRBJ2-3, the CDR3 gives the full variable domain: DTGVSQNPRHKITKRGQNVTFRCDPISEHNRLYWYRQTLGQGPEFLTYFQNEAQLEKSRLLSDRFSAERPKGSFSTLEIQRTEQGDSAMYLCASSGLLGAGDTQYFGPGTRLTVL.

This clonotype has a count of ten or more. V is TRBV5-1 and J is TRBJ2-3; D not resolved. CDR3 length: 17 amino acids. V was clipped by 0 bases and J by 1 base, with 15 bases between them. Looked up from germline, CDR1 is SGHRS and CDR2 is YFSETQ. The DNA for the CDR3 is TGCGCCAGCAGCTTGGATGACTCAACTCGAGGCACAGATACGCAGTATTTT. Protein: CASSLDDSTRGTDTQYF.

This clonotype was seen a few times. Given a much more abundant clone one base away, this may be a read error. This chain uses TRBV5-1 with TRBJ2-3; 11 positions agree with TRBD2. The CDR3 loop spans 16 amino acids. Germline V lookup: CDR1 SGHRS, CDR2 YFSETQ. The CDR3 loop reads CVSSLRTSGSTDTQYF. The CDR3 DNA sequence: TGCGTCAGCAGCTTACGGACTAGCGGGTCAACAGATACGCAGTATTTT.

The CDR3, as DNA: TGCAGTGCTAGGGGGGTCTGGTTTAGCGGGGGTCCAGATACGCAGTATTTT. Translating it yields CSARGVWFSGGPDTQYF. The rearrangement joins TRBV20-1 to TRBJ2-3; the match to TRBD2 covers 9 bases. J lost 4 bases, V lost 3 bases, and 14 bases had no gene match. The CDR3 consists of 17 residues. CDR1 DFQATT and CDR2 SNEGSKA come from the germline V gene (reference sequence).

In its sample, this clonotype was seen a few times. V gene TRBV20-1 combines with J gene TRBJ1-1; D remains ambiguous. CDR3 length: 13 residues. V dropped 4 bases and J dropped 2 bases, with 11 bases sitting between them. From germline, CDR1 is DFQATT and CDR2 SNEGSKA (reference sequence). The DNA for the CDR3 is TGCAGTGCTATCCCACTCGGAAACACTGAAGCTTTCTTT. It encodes CSAIPLGNTEAFF.

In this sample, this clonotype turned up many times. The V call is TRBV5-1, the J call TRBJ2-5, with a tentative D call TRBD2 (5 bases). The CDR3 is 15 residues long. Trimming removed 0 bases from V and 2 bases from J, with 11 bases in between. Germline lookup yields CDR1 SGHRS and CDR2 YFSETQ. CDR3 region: CASSLDARVQETQYF. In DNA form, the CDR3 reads TGCGCCAGCAGCTTGGATGCGCGGGTGCAAGAGACCCAGTACTTC. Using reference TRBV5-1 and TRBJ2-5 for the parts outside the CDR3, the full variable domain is KAGVTQTPRYLIKTRGQQVTLSCSPISGHRSVSWYQQTPGQGLQFLFEYFSETQRNKGNFPGRFSGRQFSNSRSEMNVSTLELGDSALYLCASSLDARVQETQYFGPGTRLLVL.

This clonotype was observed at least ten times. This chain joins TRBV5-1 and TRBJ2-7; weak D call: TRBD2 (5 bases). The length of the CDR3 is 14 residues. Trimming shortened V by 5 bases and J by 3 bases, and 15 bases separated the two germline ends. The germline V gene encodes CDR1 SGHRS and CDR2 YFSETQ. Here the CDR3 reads CASSEGDAIYEQYF. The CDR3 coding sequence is TGCGCCAGCAGTGAGGGCGATGCCATCTACGAGCAGTACTTC.

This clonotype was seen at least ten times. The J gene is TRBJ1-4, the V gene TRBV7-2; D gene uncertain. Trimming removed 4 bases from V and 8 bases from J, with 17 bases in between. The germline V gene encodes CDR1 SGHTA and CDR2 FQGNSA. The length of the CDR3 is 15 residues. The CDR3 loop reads CASSSRMGGGEKLFF. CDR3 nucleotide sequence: TGTGCCAGCAGCTCCAGGATGGGAGGAGGCGAAAAACTGTTTTTT.

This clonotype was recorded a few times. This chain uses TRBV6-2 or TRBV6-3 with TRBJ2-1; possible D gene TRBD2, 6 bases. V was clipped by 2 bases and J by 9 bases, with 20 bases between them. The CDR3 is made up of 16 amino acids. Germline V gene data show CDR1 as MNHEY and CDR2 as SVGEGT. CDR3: CASSYDRSSGVPEQFF. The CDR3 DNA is TGTGCCAGCAGTTACGACCGGAGTAGCGGTGTTCCTGAGCAGTTCTTC.

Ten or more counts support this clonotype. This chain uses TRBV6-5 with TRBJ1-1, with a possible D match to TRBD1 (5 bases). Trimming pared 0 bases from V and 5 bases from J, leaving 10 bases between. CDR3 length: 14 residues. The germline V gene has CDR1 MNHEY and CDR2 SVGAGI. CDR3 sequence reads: CASSYSGTGTEAFF. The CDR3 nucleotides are TGTGCCAGCAGTTACTCGGGGACCGGGACTGAAGCTTTCTTT.

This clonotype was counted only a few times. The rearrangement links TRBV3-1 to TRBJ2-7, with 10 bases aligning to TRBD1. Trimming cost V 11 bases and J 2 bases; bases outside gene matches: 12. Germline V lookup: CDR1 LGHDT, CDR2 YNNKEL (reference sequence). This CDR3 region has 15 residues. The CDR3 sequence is CACCPGTGVTYEQYF. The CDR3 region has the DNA TGTGCCTGCTGCCCCGGGACAGGGGTGACCTACGAGCAGTACTTC.

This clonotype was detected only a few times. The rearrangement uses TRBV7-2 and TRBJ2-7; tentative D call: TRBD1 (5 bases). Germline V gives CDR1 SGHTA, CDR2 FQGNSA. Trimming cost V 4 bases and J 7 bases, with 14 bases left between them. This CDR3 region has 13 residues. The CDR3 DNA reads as TGTGCCAGCAGCTCCGGACAACTGGCTGAGCAGTACTTC. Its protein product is CASSSGQLAEQYF.

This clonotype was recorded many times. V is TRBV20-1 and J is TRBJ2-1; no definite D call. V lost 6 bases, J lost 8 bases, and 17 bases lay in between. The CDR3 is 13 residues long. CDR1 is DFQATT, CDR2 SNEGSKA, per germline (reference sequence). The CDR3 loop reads CSARPPELYEQFF. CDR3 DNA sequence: TGCAGTGCCCGACCCCCAGAGCTGTATGAGCAGTTCTTC.

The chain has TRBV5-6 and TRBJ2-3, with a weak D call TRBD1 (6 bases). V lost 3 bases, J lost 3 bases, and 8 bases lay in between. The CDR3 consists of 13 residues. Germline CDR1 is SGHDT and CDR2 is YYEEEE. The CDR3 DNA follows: TGTGCCAGCAGCTCCACAGGGACAGATACGCAGTATTTT. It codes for CASSSTGTDTQYF.

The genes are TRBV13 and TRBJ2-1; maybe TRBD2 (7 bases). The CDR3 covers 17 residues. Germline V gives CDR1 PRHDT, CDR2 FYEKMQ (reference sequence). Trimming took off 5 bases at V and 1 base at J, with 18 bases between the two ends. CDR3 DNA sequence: TGTGCCAGCAGCCATAGGAGGGGGGGGGGGTCCTACAATGAGCAGTTCTTC. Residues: CASSHRRGGGSYNEQFF.

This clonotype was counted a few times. Here the CDR3 reads CASSSLTGVGQFF. The CDR3 nucleotides read TGTGCCAGCAGCTCATTAACGGGGGTGGGGCAGTTCTTC. This sequence joins TRBV7-8 and TRBJ2-1, with D perhaps TRBD2 (6 bases). The CDR3 runs 13 residues. Trimming cost V 4 bases and J 12 bases, with 16 bases left between them. Germline V lookup: CDR1 SGHVS, CDR2 FQNEAQ.

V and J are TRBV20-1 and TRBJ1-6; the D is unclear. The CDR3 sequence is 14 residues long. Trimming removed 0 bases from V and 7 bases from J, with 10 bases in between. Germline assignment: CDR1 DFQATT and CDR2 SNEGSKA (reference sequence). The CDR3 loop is CSARDSGSNSPLHF. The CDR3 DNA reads TGCAGTGCTAGAGATTCGGGCAGCAATTCACCCCTCCACTTT.